This T cell receptor beta chain stems from a study of T cell repertoires in cytomegalovirus infection. For the study at large: Indications came from public TCR beta signatures; they pointed to CMV infection and to a matching HLA type. Study observations and caveats: In two of eight donors, the top clonotype was HLA-C-restricted CMV-specific. Adding up the frequency of public TCR beta families identified people who carried CMV plus the relevant HLA.

Details on this clonotype: Antigen: not known.

This CDR3 is 12 amino acids long. CDR1 is SGHTA and CDR2 is FQGTGA in the germline V gene. The ends were cut back, 8 bases at V and 13 bases at J, with 20 bases in the middle. TCRdb recomputed calls from the reads with MiXCR, one row per CDR3 protein. The data contain roughly 500,000 distinct CDR3 sequences, approximately 17% of them seen just once; the ten biggest clones take up 20% to 30%. The chain uses TRBV7-3 and TRBJ2-5; D gene uncertain. The clonotype originates from a human donor in good health (CMV status not recorded). Some clones in this sample may be carry-over from other donors' samples. Sequencing input: CD8+ T cells from PBMCs. CDR3 loop: CASGGPCETTYF. For the CDR3, the DNA is TGTGCCAGCGGTGGACCGTGTGAGACCACGTACTTC.